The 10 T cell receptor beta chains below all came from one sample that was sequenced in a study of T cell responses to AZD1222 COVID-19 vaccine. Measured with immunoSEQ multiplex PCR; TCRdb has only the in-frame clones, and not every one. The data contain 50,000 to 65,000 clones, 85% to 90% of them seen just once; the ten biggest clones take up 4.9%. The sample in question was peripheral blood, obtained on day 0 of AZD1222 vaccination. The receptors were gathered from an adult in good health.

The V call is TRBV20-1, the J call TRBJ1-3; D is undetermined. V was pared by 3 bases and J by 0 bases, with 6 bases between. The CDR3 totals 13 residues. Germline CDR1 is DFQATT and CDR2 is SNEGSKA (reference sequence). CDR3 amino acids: CSASGSSGNTIYF. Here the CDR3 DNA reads TGCAGTGCTAGTGGGTCCTCTGGAAACACCATATATTTT.

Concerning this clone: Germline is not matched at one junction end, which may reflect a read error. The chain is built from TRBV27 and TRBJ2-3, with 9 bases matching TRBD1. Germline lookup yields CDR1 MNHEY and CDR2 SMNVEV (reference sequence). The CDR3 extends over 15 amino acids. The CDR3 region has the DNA TGTGCCAGCAGTCTATCCGGGACAGGGTTAGATACGCAGTATTTT. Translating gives CASSLSGTGLDTQYF.

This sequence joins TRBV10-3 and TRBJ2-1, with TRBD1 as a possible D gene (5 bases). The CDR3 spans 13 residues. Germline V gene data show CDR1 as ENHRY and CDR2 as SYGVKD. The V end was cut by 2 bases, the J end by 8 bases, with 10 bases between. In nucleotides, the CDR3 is TGTGCCATCAGTGAGGATGGGGCGGATGAGCAGTTCTTC. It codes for CAISEDGADEQFF.

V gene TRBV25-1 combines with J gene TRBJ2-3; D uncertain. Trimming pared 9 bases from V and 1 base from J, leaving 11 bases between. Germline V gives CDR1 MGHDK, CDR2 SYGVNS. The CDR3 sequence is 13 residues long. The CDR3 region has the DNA TGTGCCAGTGCTACTACCGGCACAGATACGCAGTATTTT. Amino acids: CASATTGTDTQYF.

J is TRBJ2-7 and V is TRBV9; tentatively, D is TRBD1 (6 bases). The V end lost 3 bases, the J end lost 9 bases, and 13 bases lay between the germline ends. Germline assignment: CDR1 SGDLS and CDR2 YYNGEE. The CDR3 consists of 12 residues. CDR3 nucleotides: TGTGCCAGCAGCGCTACAGGGAAGTCGCAGTACTTC. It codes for CASSATGKSQYF.

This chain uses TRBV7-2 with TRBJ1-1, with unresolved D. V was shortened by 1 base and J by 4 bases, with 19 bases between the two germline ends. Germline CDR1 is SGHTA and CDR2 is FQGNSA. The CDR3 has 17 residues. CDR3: CASSLGATGVLGTEAFF. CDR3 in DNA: TGTGCCAGCAGCTTAGGTGCTACTGGGGTCCTGGGCACTGAAGCTTTCTTT.

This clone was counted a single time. The CDR3 coding sequence is TGCGCCAGCAAACCGGCGGGACAGGAGAACAATGAGCAGTTCTTC. Translation gives CASKPAGQENNEQFF. The rearrangement uses TRBV4-1 and TRBJ2-1, with 8 bases identical to TRBD1. CDR1 and CDR2 from the germline V gene are MGHRA and YSYEKL. The ends lost 7 bases at V and 5 bases at J; junction bases unmatched: 10. The length of the CDR3 is 15 residues.

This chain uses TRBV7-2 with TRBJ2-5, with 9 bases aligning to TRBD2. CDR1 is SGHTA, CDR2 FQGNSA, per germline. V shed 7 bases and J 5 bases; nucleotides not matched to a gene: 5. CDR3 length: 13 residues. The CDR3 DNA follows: TGTGCCAGCACCCGGACTAGCGTGGAGACCCAGTACTTC. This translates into CASTRTSVETQYF.

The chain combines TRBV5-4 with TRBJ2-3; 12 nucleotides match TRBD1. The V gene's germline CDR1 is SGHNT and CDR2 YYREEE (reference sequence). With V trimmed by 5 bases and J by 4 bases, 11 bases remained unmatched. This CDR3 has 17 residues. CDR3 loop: CASRLGGGQGAADTQYF. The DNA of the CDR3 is TGTGCCAGCAGACTGGGAGGGGGACAGGGGGCAGCAGATACGCAGTATTTT.

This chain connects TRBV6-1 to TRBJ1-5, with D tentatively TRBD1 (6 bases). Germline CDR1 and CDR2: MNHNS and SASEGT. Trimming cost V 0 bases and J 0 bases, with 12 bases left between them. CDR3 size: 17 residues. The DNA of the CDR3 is TGTGCCAGCAGTGAAGCGCAGGGGCAGAGTAGCAATCAGCCCCAGCATTTT. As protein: CASSEAQGQSSNQPQHF.